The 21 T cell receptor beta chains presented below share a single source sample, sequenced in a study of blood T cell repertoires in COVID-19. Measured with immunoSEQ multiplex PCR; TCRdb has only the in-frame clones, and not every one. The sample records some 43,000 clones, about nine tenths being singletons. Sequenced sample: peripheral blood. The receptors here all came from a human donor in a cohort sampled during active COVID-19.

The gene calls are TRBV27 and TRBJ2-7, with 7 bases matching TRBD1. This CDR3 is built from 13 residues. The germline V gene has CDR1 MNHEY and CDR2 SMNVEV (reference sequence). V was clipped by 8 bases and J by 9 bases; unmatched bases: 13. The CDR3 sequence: CASGDRAASGQYF. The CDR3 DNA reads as TGTGCCAGCGGAGACAGGGCAGCTTCGGGGCAGTACTTC.

CDR3 nucleotides: TGTGCCAGCAGCTTGGAGGTAGCGATCCGCACAGATACGCAGTATTTT. Encoded protein: CASSLEVAIRTDTQYF. V usage is TRBV7-2 and J usage is TRBJ2-3; D is possibly TRBD2 (5 bases). The CDR3 contains 16 residues. CDR1 is SGHTA, CDR2 FQGNSA, per germline. V was clipped by 3 bases and J by 1 base, with 14 bases between them. Combining the CDR3 with reference TRBV7-2 and TRBJ2-3 gives the whole variable domain GAGVSQSPSNKVTEKGKDVELRCDPISGHTALYWYRQSLGQGLEFLIYFQGNSAPDKSGLPSDRFSAERTGGSVSTLTIQRTQQEDSAVYLCASSLEVAIRTDTQYFGPGTRLTVL.

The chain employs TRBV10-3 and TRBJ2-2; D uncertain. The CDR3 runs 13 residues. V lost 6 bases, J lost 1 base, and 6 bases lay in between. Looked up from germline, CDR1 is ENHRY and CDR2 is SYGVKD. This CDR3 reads CAISQMNTGELFF. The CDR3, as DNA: TGTGCCATCAGCCAAATGAACACCGGGGAGCTGTTTTTT.

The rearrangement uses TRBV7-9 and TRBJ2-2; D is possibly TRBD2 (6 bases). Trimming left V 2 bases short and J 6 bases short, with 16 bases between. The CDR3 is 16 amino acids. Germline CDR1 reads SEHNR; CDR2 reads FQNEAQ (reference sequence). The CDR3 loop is CASSLRGGPFPGELFF. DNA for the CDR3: TGTGCCAGCAGCTTAAGGGGAGGTCCTTTTCCCGGGGAGCTGTTTTTT.

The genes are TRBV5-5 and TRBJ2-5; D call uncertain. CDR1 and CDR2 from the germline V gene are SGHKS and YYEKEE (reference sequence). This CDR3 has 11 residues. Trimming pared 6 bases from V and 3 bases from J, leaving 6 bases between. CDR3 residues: CASILEETQYF. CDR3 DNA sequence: TGTGCCAGCATCCTTGAAGAGACCCAGTACTTC.

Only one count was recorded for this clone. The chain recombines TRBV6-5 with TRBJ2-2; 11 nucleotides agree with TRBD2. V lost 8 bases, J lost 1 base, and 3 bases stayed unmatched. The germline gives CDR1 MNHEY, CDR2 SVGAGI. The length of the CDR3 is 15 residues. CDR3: CASPGLAENTGELFF. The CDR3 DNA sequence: TGTGCCAGCCCGGGACTAGCGGAGAACACCGGGGAGCTGTTTTTT.

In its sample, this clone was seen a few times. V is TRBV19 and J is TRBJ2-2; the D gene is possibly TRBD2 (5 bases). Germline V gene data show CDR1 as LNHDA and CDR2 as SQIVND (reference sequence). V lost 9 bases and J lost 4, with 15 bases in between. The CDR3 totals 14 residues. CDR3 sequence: CASRDTRGTGELFF. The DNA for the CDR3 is TGTGCCAGCCGTGACACTCGGGGCACCGGGGAGCTGTTTTTT.

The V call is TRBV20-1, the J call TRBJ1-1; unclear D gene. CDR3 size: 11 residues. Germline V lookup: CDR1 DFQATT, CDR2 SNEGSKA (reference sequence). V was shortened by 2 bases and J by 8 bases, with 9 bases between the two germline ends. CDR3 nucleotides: TGCAGTGCTAGACGAGGTCCAGAAGCTTTCTTT. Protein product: CSARRGPEAFF.

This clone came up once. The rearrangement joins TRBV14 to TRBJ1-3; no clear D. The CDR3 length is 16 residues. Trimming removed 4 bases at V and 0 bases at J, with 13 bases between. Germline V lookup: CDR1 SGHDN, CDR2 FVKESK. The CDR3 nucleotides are TGTGCCAGCAGCCCCCTGGGCCCGAGCTCTGGAAACACCATATATTTT. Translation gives CASSPLGPSSGNTIYF.

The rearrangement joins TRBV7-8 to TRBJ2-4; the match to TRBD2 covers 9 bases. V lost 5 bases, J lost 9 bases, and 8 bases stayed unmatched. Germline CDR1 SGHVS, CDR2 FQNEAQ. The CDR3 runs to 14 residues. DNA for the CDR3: TGTGCCAGCAGCCTCGGACTAGCGAGCCTCATTCAGTACTTC. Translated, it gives CASSLGLASLIQYF.

CDR3 amino acids: CASSEALGAEYSPLHF. Here the CDR3 DNA reads TGTGCCAGCAGTGAAGCGCTTGGGGCGGAGTATTCACCCCTCCACTTT. The rearrangement links TRBV6-1 to TRBJ1-6, with D maybe TRBD1 (5 bases). The CDR3 runs to 16 residues. V was shortened by 0 bases and J by 8 bases, with 14 bases between the two germline ends. Looked up from germline, CDR1 is MNHNS and CDR2 is SASEGT.

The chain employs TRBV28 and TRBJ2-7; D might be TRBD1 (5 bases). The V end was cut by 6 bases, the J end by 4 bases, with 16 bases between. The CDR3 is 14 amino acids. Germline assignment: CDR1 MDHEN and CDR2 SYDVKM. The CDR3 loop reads CASRSQGRAYEQYF. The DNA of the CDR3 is TGTGCCAGCAGATCTCAGGGTCGTGCGTACGAGCAGTACTTC. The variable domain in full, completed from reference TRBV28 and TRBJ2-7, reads DVKVTQSSRYLVKRTGEKVFLECVQDMDHENMFWYRQDPGLGLRLIYFSYDVKMKEKGDIPEGYSVSREKKERFSLILESASTNQTSMYLCASRSQGRAYEQYFGPGTRLTVT.

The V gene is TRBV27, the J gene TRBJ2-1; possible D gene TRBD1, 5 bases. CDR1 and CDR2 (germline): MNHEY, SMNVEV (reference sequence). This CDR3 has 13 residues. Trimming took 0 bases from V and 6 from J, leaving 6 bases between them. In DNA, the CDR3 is TGTGCCAGCAGTTTATCGGGGCGCAATGAGCAGTTCTTC. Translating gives CASSLSGRNEQFF.

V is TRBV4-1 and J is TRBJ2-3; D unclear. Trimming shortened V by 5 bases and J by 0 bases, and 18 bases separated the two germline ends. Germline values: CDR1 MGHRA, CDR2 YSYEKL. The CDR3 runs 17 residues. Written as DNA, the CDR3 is TGCGCCAGCAGCAAGATTCTACAACTAACTAGCACAGATACGCAGTATTTT. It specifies CASSKILQLTSTDTQYF.

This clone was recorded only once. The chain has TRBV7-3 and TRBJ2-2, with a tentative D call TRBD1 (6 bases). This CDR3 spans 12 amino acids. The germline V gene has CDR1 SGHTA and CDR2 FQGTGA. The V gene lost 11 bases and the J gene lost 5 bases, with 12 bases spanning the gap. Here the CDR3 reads CAVRGNTGELFF. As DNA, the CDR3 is TGTGCCGTCAGGGGAAATACCGGGGAGCTGTTTTTT.

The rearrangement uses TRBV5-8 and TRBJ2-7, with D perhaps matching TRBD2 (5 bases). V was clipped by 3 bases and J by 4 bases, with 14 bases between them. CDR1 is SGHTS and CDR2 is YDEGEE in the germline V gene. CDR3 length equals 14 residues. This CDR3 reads CASSSYGPGYEQYF. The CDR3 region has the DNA TGTGCCAGCAGCTCCTATGGGCCGGGATACGAGCAGTACTTC. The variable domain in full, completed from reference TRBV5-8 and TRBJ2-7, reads EAGVTQSPTHLIKTRGQQATLRCSPISGHTSVYWYQQALGLGLQFLLWYDEGEERNRGNFPPRFSGRQFPNYSSELNVNALELEDSALYLCASSSYGPGYEQYFGPGTRLTVT.

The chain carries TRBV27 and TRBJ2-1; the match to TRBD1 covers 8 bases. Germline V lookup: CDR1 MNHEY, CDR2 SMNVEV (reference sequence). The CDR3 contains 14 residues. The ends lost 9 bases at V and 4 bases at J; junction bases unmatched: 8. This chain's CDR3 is CASRRDRWYNEQFF. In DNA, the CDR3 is TGTGCCAGTCGCCGGGACAGGTGGTACAATGAGCAGTTCTTC.

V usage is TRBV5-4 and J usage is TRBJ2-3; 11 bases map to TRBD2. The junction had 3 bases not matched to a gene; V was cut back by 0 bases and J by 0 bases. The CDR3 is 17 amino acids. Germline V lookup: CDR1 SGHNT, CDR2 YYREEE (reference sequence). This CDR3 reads CASSLATSGASTDTQYF. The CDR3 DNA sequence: TGTGCCAGCAGCTTGGCGACTAGCGGGGCTAGCACAGATACGCAGTATTTT.

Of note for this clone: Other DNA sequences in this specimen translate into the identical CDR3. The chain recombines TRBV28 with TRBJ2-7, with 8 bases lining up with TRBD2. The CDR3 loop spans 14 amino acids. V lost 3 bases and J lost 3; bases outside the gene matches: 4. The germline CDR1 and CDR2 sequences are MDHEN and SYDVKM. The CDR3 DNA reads TGTGCCAGCAGTTTTGGACTAGCTCACTACGAGCAGTACTTC. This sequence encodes CASSFGLAHYEQYF.

CDR3 region: CASMSGNGHSPLHF. CDR3 DNA: TGTGCCAGTATGAGCGGAAACGGCCATTCACCCCTCCACTTT. The chain joins TRBV19 to TRBJ1-6; D is ambiguous. V was shortened by 7 bases and J by 8 bases, with 15 bases between the two germline ends. The CDR3 extends over 14 amino acids. Germline CDR1 reads LNHDA; CDR2 reads SQIVND (reference sequence).

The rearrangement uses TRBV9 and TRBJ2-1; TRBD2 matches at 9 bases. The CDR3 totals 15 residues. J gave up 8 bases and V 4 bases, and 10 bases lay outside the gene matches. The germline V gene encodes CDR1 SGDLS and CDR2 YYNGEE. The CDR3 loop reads CASSTRGTSRHEQFF. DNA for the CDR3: TGTGCCAGCAGCACGAGGGGGACTAGCAGGCATGAGCAGTTCTTC.